Below are 27 T cell receptor beta chains sequenced from a single sample in a study of T cell clonality in common variable immunodeficiency (dated by TCRdb to between 2014 and 2016). The library was generated by the immunoSEQ multiplex PCR assay. The source is immuneACCESS, and TCRdb retained only in-frame sequences with V and J called. Part of the clones is not carried over; for the studies checked, unresolved V genes explain less than half of this, and the remainder is unexplained. This sample is represented by about 39,000 clones, with no singletons among them. Together, the top ten hold 2.5% to 3% of the sample. The sequenced material came from peripheral blood mononuclear cells. Receptors originate from a person aged 18 to 75 in good health.

This clone was seen many times. Coverage ceases 3 residues before the CDR3 finishes, and the germline J gene fills in the end. V gene TRBV28 combines with J gene TRBJ2-1; 9 bases agree with TRBD2. CDR3 length: 14 residues. V shed 3 bases, J shed 4 bases, and the junction held 1 base outside the gene matches. CDR1 and CDR2 (germline): MDHEN, SYDVKM. The CDR3 protein is CASSFLAGYNEQFF. The covered CDR3 bases are TGTGCCAGCAGTTTCCTAGCGGGATACAATGAG.

This clone was counted ten times or more. Read sequence stops 3 residues before the CDR3 end, and the germline J gene provides the missing end. The V gene is TRBV18, the J gene TRBJ2-1; tentatively, D is TRBD1 (6 bases). The CDR3 is 13 residues long. Trimming stripped 2 bases from V and 7 bases from J, with 9 bases between. From germline, CDR1 is KGHSH and CDR2 LQKENI. The covered CDR3 bases are TGTGCCAGCTCACCAGGGGACATGAATGAG. This gives the protein CASSPGDMNE. The CDR3 in its entirety is CASSPGDMNEQFF.

This clone came up many times. The CDR3 extends 3 residues past the end of the read, so its final part is completed from the germline J gene. Other DNA sequences in the same sample also yield this CDR3. This rearrangement joins TRBV7-6 to TRBJ2-1; TRBD2 aligns across 10 bases. The CDR3 totals 15 residues. Germline V lookup: CDR1 SGHVS, CDR2 FNYEAQ. V shed 1 base, J shed 6 bases, and the junction held 3 bases outside the gene matches. The chain's CDR3 is CASSLVTSGINEQFF. The CDR3 DNA, read in part, is TGTGCCAGCAGCTTAGTTACTAGCGGGATCAATGAG.

This clone was seen a few times. The read is 3 residues too short to cover the CDR3 end, so that end is filled in from the germline J gene. The chain carries TRBV2 and TRBJ2-1; D perhaps matches TRBD2 (6 bases). The CDR3 is 16 amino acids. Germline V gene lookup returns CDR1 SNHLY and CDR2 FYNNEI. V gave up 4 bases and J gave up 0 bases, with 13 bases separating them. CDR3 bases read: TGTGCCAGCAGTGTAGGCGGGAAAAGCTCCTACAATGAG. Its translation is CASSVGGKSSYNE. The CDR3 reads in full as CASSVGGKSSYNEQFF.

The sample holds many counts of this clone. The DNA ends 3 residues before the CDR3 does, and the rest of the CDR3 is filled in from the germline J gene. V gene TRBV19 combines with J gene TRBJ1-1; 8 nucleotides line up with TRBD1. CDR1 is LNHDA and CDR2 is SQIVND in the germline V gene (reference sequence). V shed 3 bases and J 1 base; nucleotides not matched to a gene: 7. CDR3 length: 16 amino acids. CDR3 loop: CASSIWAGGQNTEAFF. The sequenced part of the CDR3 DNA is TGTGCCAGTAGTATCTGGGCAGGGGGCCAGAACACTGAA.

Of note for this clone: Sequencing ends 3 residues short of the CDR3 end; the germline J gene provides the rest. This chain uses TRBV2 with TRBJ2-3; 8 nucleotides align to TRBD2. Germline values: CDR1 SNHLY, CDR2 FYNNEI. The CDR3 spans 13 residues. The CDR3 reads CASSDGGDQPQYF. The part of the CDR3 DNA that was read is TGTGCCAGCAGTGACGGGGGGGATCAGCCG.

Note on this clone: The read ends 3 residues shy of where the CDR3 ends; the end is completed using the germline J gene. This chain connects TRBV7-9 to TRBJ1-1; D may be TRBD1 (5 bases). The CDR3 runs 13 residues. V lost 1 base and J lost 5, with 8 bases in between. Germline-derived CDR1 and CDR2 are SEHNR and FQNEAQ (reference sequence). The CDR3 sequence is CASSLESGTEAFF. CDR3 bases read: TGTGCCAGCAGCTTAGAGTCAGGGACTGAA.

This clone was seen at least ten times. Coverage ceases 3 residues before the CDR3 finishes, and the germline J gene fills in the end. J is TRBJ2-5 and V is TRBV5-1; perhaps TRBD1 as D (5 bases). The V and J ends lost 1 base and 5 bases respectively, with 9 bases between them. The CDR3 has 13 amino acids. The germline CDR1 and CDR2 sequences are SGHRS and YFSETQ. Incomplete CDR3 DNA: TGCGCCAGCAGCTTGTCAGGGCCGGAGACC. Encoded protein: CASSLSGPET. The CDR3 reads in full as CASSLSGPETQYF.

This clone was detected many times. CDR3 sequence reads: CASSQRAGSDEKLFF. Partial CDR3 DNA: TGTGCCAGCAGCCAAAGGGCGGGGTCGGATGAAAAA. The rearrangement uses TRBV7-3 and TRBJ1-4, with D unresolved. The CDR3 end falls 3 residues outside the read, so it is completed with the germline J gene. The CDR3 totals 15 residues. The V gene lost 5 bases and the J gene lost 6 bases, with 16 bases spanning the gap. CDR1 and CDR2 from the germline V gene are SGHTA and FQGTGA.

At least ten counts were recorded for this clone. From the germline J gene comes the end of the CDR3, since the read stops 3 residues before it. The rearrangement uses TRBV4-1 and TRBJ1-1; D not resolved. V lost 5 bases to trimming and J lost 0 bases, with 10 bases between them. CDR3 size: 14 residues. CDR1 and CDR2 from the germline V gene are MGHRA and YSYEKL. The CDR3 sequence is CASSKQIMNTEAFF. The CDR3 DNA, read in part, is TGCGCCAGCAGCAAACAGATTATGAACACTGAA.

This clone occurred many times. The read ends 3 residues before the CDR3 terminus; that terminus is restored from the germline J gene. The rearrangement joins TRBV9 to TRBJ1-1, with 7 bases aligning to TRBD1. CDR1 and CDR2 from the germline V gene are SGDLS and YYNGEE. The CDR3 runs to 15 residues. V gave up 3 bases and J gave up 5 bases; unmatched junction bases: 10. CDR3 DNA, as far as it was read: TGTGCCAGCAGCGCCCTACAGGGGAGAGGAACTGAA. This codes for CASSALQGRGTE. The entire CDR3 reads CASSALQGRGTEAFF.

For this clone: Read data end 3 residues before the CDR3 end; the end is taken from the germline J gene. The genes are TRBV30 and TRBJ2-7; no clear D gene. This CDR3 has 13 amino acids. V gave up 1 base and J gave up 5 bases, with 12 bases separating them. Germline V gene data show CDR1 as GTSNPN and CDR2 as SVGIG (reference sequence). The CDR3 protein is CAWSGHGWDEQYF. Incomplete CDR3 DNA: TGTGCCTGGAGTGGACATGGTTGGGACGAG.

This clone was seen repeatedly, ten times or more. Incomplete CDR3 DNA: TGCGCCAGCAGCTTGGTGGACAGGAATTCACCC. This gives the protein CASSLVDRNSP. The CDR3 in full is CASSLVDRNSPLHF. The J gene is TRBJ1-6, the V gene TRBV5-1; the match to TRBD1 covers 7 bases. The read stops 3 residues short of the end of the CDR3; the missing end is completed from the germline J gene. Germline-derived CDR1 and CDR2 are SGHRS and YFSETQ. The CDR3 loop spans 14 amino acids. The V and J ends lost 0 bases and 7 bases, in that order; junction bases with no gene match: 1.

In this sample, this clone turned up a few times. The read terminates 3 residues ahead of where the CDR3 ends, so the germline J gene completes it. V and J are TRBV11-2 and TRBJ2-4; TRBD1 matches at 11 bases. The CDR3 is 14 amino acids. Germline V CDR1 and CDR2: SGHAT, FQNNGV. CDR3 amino acids: CASSLGTGGYGQYF. The part of the CDR3 DNA that was read is TGTGCCAGCAGCTTAGGGACAGGGGGCTATGGT.

This clone was seen at least ten times. The CDR3 goes on 3 residues after the read ends, and that part is filled in from the germline J gene. The rearrangement joins TRBV18 to TRBJ1-6; TRBD1 agrees at 7 bases. This CDR3 has 15 amino acids. Germline V lookup: CDR1 KGHSH, CDR2 LQKENI. V was pared by 4 bases and J by 3 bases, with 3 bases of the junction left unmatched. The CDR3: CASSHPGGYNSPLHF. Incomplete CDR3 DNA: TGTGCCAGCTCACACCCAGGGGGCTATAATTCACCC.

This clone was observed a few times. The sequence runs out 3 residues before the end of the CDR3; the remainder is reconstructed from the germline J gene. J is TRBJ1-4 and V is TRBV19; tentatively, D is TRBD1 (6 bases). Germline values: CDR1 LNHDA, CDR2 SQIVND (reference sequence). Trimming left V 6 bases short and J 8 bases short, with 22 bases between. CDR3 length: 16 residues. CDR3: CASSTRDTERKEKLFF. The DNA read from the CDR3 is TGTGCCAGTAGCACCCGGGACACGGAGCGAAAGGAAAAA. Looking up the rest from reference TRBV19 and TRBJ1-4 gives the full variable domain: DGGITQSPKYLFRKEGQNVTLSCEQNLNHDAMYWYRQDPGQGLRLIYYSQIVNDFQKGDIAEGYSVSREKKESFPLTVTSAQKNPTAFYLCASSTRDTERKEKLFFGSGTQLSVL.

This clone was counted ten times or more. The read terminates 3 residues before the CDR3 end, so the remaining end is supplied by the germline J gene. The V call is TRBV6-1, the J call TRBJ1-1, with D perhaps matching TRBD1 (6 bases). The V gene's germline CDR1 is MNHNS and CDR2 SASEGT. The CDR3 loop spans 12 amino acids. The CDR3 spells CASSDEGVWAFF. The part of the CDR3 DNA that was read is TGTGCCAGCAGTGATGAGGGGGTGTGG.

There are many counts of this clone. The CDR3 goes on 3 residues after the read ends, and that part is filled in from the germline J gene. The chain combines TRBV19 with TRBJ2-1; D is unclear. This CDR3 has 14 residues. V lost 4 bases and J 8 bases, leaving 15 bases between the germline ends. Germline V lookup: CDR1 LNHDA, CDR2 SQIVND (reference sequence). The covered CDR3 bases are TGTGCCAGTAGTACCACATGGGTAGCCCATGAG. This gives the protein CASSTTWVAHE. The CDR3 as a whole reads CASSTTWVAHEQFF.

This clone was seen many times. The read ends 3 residues shy of where the CDR3 ends; the end is completed using the germline J gene. This sequence joins TRBV2 and TRBJ2-3; a weak D match, TRBD1 (5 bases). Germline V gene data show CDR1 as SNHLY and CDR2 as FYNNEI. The CDR3 contains 14 residues. Trimming pared 7 bases from V and 4 bases from J, leaving 15 bases between. The DNA read from the CDR3 is TGTGCCAGCAATGGTAGGCTCAGGGCAGATACG. Protein product: CASNGRLRADT. The whole CDR3 sequence is CASNGRLRADTQYF.

With respect to this clone: The read ends 3 residues shy of where the CDR3 ends; the end is completed using the germline J gene. The V call is TRBV18, the J call TRBJ1-5; tentative D call: TRBD1 (5 bases). V was trimmed by 2 bases and J by 7 bases, leaving 12 bases between them. CDR1 is KGHSH and CDR2 is LQKENI in the germline V gene. This CDR3 comprises 14 residues. The CDR3 bases that were read are TGTGCCAGCTCACCATCGGGGGGGAACCAGCCC. Translating gives CASSPSGGNQP. The whole CDR3 is CASSPSGGNQPQHF.

This clone was recorded many times. Read coverage stops 3 residues before the CDR3 terminus; the germline J gene supplies the remainder. V gene TRBV20-1 combines with J gene TRBJ1-6; D not certain. The CDR3 totals 11 residues. Germline CDR1 and CDR2: DFQATT and SNEGSKA (reference sequence). Trimming shortened V by 5 bases and J by 6 bases, and 5 bases separated the two germline ends. CDR3: CSAVGNSPLHF. The sequenced CDR3 bases are TGCAGTGCTGTCGGTAATTCACCC.

This clone was seen repeatedly, ten times or more. The read ends 3 residues before the CDR3 terminus; that terminus is restored from the germline J gene. V and J are TRBV5-4 and TRBJ2-7, with 8 bases lining up with TRBD1. Looked up from germline, CDR1 is SGHNT and CDR2 is YYREEE (reference sequence). The CDR3 extends over 14 amino acids. Germline trimming cut 1 base from V and 4 bases from J; bases unmatched to any gene: 4. The CDR3: CASSLQGARYEQYF. The part of the CDR3 DNA that was read is TGTGCCAGCAGCTTGCAGGGGGCGAGGTACGAG.

This clone was seen repeatedly, ten times or more. Partial CDR3 DNA: TGTGCCAGTAGTACGGGGACTAGCGGGAGTGAG. This sequence encodes CASSTGTSGSE. The whole CDR3 reads CASSTGTSGSEQFF. The V and J genes are TRBV19 and TRBJ2-1; 14 bases align to TRBD2. The CDR3 end falls 3 residues outside the read, so it is completed with the germline J gene. The CDR3 runs to 14 residues. Germline V gene lookup returns CDR1 LNHDA and CDR2 SQIVND (reference sequence). The V and J ends lost 4 bases and 9 bases, in that order; junction bases with no gene match: 2. Using reference TRBV19 and TRBJ2-1 for the parts outside the CDR3, the full variable domain is DGGITQSPKYLFRKEGQNVTLSCEQNLNHDAMYWYRQDPGQGLRLIYYSQIVNDFQKGDIAEGYSVSREKKESFPLTVTSAQKNPTAFYLCASSTGTSGSEQFFGPGTRLTVL.

This clone was observed at least ten times. The read ends 3 residues early relative to the CDR3; the germline J gene fills the gap. The chain employs TRBV2 and TRBJ2-6; D is unclear. Germline V gene data show CDR1 as SNHLY and CDR2 as FYNNEI. The CDR3 runs to 17 residues. V shed 7 bases and J shed 1 base, with 17 bases lying between them. The sequenced CDR3 bases are TGTGCCAGCAAACCTAAGCTCATTATTTCTGGGGCCAACGTC. Protein product: CASKPKLIISGANV. The whole CDR3 is CASKPKLIISGANVLTF.

This clone has ten or more counts. The read halts 3 residues ahead of the CDR3 end, with the missing end drawn from the germline J gene. The V and J genes are TRBV7-9 and TRBJ1-2, with D unresolved. The length of the CDR3 is 15 residues. From germline, CDR1 is SEHNR and CDR2 FQNEAQ (reference sequence). CDR3 sequence reads: CASSLDGLRFVGYTF. The DNA read from the CDR3 is TGTGCCAGCAGCTTAGATGGTTTAAGGTTTGTCGGC.

This clone occurred many times. The CDR3 is cut off 3 residues early in the read; its end comes from the germline J gene. The rearrangement joins TRBV12-3 or TRBV12-4 to TRBJ1-1; 7 nucleotides align to TRBD1. The CDR3 sequence is 14 residues long. With V trimmed by 5 bases and J by 6 bases, 9 bases remained unmatched. CDR3 DNA, as far as it was read: TGTGCCAGCAGTCCAACCGACAGGGAAGCTGAA. Its translation is CASSPTDREAE. The entire CDR3 protein reads CASSPTDREAEAFF.

This clone was seen at least ten times. The read halts 3 residues ahead of the CDR3 end, with the missing end drawn from the germline J gene. The chain uses TRBV5-6 and TRBJ2-7, with 11 bases lining up with TRBD1. CDR1 SGHDT and CDR2 YYEEEE come from the germline V gene. With 3 bases clipped from V and 6 bases from J, the junction kept 8 bases outside the gene matches. The CDR3 extends over 15 amino acids. The CDR3 loop reads CASSSGTGGVGEQYF. The part of the CDR3 DNA that was read is TGTGCCAGCAGCTCCGGGACAGGGGGGGTTGGCGAG.